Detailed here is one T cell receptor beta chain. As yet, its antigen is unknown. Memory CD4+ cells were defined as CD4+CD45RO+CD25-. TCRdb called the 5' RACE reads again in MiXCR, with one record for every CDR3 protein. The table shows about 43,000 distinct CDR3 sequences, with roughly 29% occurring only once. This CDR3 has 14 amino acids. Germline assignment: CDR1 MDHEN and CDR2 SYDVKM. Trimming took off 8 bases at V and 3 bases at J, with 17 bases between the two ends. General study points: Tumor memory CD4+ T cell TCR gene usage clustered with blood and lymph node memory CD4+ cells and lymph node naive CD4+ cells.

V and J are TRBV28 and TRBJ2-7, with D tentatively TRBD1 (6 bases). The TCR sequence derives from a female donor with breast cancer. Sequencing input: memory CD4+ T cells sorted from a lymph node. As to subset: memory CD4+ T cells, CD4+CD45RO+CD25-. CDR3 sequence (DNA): TGTGCCAGCGGCTACCCCGGACAGTACTACGAGCAGTACTTC. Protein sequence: CASGYPGQYYEQYF.